The rows below give T cell receptor beta chains drawn from one sample of a study of blood T cell repertoires in COVID-19. Some clones are missing from TCRdb's copy, which holds only in-frame ones; the method was immunoSEQ multiplex PCR. The sample shows roughly 16,000 clones, 65% to 90% of them seen only once. The sample taken for sequencing was peripheral blood. These receptors were obtained from a human donor with active COVID-19. The donor label of this sample is uncertain. Both conserved end residues are part of each CDR3. D genes are given only for firm matches. Part of the rows lack a size; the others show once, few, many or a class for expanded clones.

DNA,CDR3,J,V,D,size
TGCGCCAGCAGCGAGGACAGGGTGGAATACACCGGGGAGCTGTTTTTT,CASSEDRVEYTGELFF,TRBJ2-2,TRBV5-1,TRBD1,-
TGTGCCAGCAGCCCCTCCCCAACAGAGTACTATGGCTACACCTTC,CASSPSPTEYYGYTF,TRBJ1-2,TRBV4-2,-,-
TGTGCCAGCAGCCAAGTTCCACGGGAGCAGTTCTTC,CASSQVPREQFF,TRBJ2-1,TRBV3-1/TRBV3-2,-,-
TGCGCCAGCAGCTTGGGAAGGGGGATCTATGGCTACACCTTC,CASSLGRGIYGYTF,TRBJ1-2,TRBV5-1,-,-
TGTGCCAGCTCACCGCCCCTTGGGGGGTCGCAGACCCAGTACTTC,CASSPPLGGSQTQYF,TRBJ2-5,TRBV18,-,-
TGTGCCAGCAGCCACTACTCCGGGACAGGGGTATCGGAGACCCAGTACTTC,CASSHYSGTGVSETQYF,TRBJ2-5,TRBV14,TRBD1,-
TGTGCCTCCAGGGGTATAATGGTGAACACTGAAGCTTTCTTT,CASRGIMVNTEAFF,TRBJ1-1,TRBV5-8,-,-
TGTGCCAGCAGCCGAACGGATCGGACTAGGAACCAAGAGACCCAGTACTTC,CASSRTDRTRNQETQYF,TRBJ2-5,TRBV7-9,TRBD2,-
TGTGCCAGCTCACCCATAACAGGGGGCAAAACGAACACTGAAGCTTTCTTT,CASSPITGGKTNTEAFF,TRBJ1-1,TRBV18,TRBD1,once
TGTGCCAGCAGTAGGCCCGGGAATCAGCCCCAGCATTTT,CASSRPGNQPQHF,TRBJ1-5,TRBV11-2,-,-
TGCGCCAGCAGCGAGGGAGTAGATACGCAGTATTTT,CASSEGVDTQYF,TRBJ2-3,TRBV5-1,-,-
TGTGCCAGCATCCTGACAGGGGGCTATCTAAACTATGGCTACACCTTC,CASILTGGYLNYGYTF,TRBJ1-2,TRBV7-2,TRBD1,-
TGTGCCAGCAGCCCAGGCTGGTCTCCCTACGAGCAGTACTTC,CASSPGWSPYEQYF,TRBJ2-7,TRBV5-6,-,-
TGTGCCAGCAGTTCCCGAGGGCATAGCACAGATACGCAGTATTTT,CASSSRGHSTDTQYF,TRBJ2-3,TRBV3-1/TRBV3-2,-,-
TGTGCCAGCGGAAACCAGGGTAATCGTGGCTACACCTTC,CASGNQGNRGYTF,TRBJ1-2,TRBV6-6,-,-
TGTGCCAGCAGCGTAGGTTATCGGGAGACCCAGTACTTC,CASSVGYRETQYF,TRBJ2-5,TRBV9,-,-
TGTGCCAGCAGCCTGCGGACTAGCGGGTTAGGTGAGCAGTTCTTC,CASSLRTSGLGEQFF,TRBJ2-1,TRBV3-1/TRBV3-2,TRBD2,-
TGTGCCAGCAGCCAAGAGCGAACTCTAGATACGCAGTATTTT,CASSQERTLDTQYF,TRBJ2-3,TRBV14,-,-
TGTGCCAGCGGGGGGGCCTGGAACACTGAAGCTTTCTTT,CASGGAWNTEAFF,TRBJ1-1,TRBV2,-,-
TGTGCCAGCAGCCTCAGAGGGAGGACTAATGAAAAACTGTTTTTT,CASSLRGRTNEKLFF,TRBJ1-4,TRBV3-1/TRBV3-2,-,-
TGTGCCAGCAGCGGGGGACAGGGGGCAAACAATGAGCAGTTCTTC,CASSGGQGANNEQFF,TRBJ2-1,TRBV7-6,TRBD1,-
TGTGCCAGCAGCCAAGAAAGGAGAAGCTCTGGAAACACCATATATTTT,CASSQERRSSGNTIYF,TRBJ1-3,TRBV4-2,-,-
TGTGCCAGCAGTGTTGTCACAGCGAACACTGAAGCTTTCTTT,CASSVVTANTEAFF,TRBJ1-1,TRBV6-4,-,medium-sized
TGCGCCAGCAGCCAAGTTGGGGGGAACTATGGCTACACCTTC,CASSQVGGNYGYTF,TRBJ1-2,TRBV4-3,-,-
TGCGCCAGCAGCCTGTACAGGGGAGGCACTTGGCCCCAGCATTTT,CASSLYRGGTWPQHF,TRBJ1-5,TRBV4-3,TRBD1,few